Shown below are 27 T cell receptor beta chains from a single sample sequenced in a study of CD8 T cells in ankylosing spondylitis. TCRdb ran MiXCR on the 5' RACE reads and lists one entry per CDR3 protein. The sample lists just under 95,000 distinct CDR3 sequences; about 9.1% were seen once. The sequenced sample consisted of blood, either unsorted or a sorted T cell fraction (not recorded which). Every receptor here comes from a male donor with ankylosing spondylitis or in good health (not recorded which).

This clonotype was picked up many times. The V gene is TRBV28, the J gene TRBJ1-2; 10 positions match TRBD1. Germline V gene data show CDR1 as MDHEN and CDR2 as SYDVKM. Trimming cost V 1 base and J 8 bases; bases outside gene matches: 16. CDR3 size: 18 residues. CDR3 nucleotides: TGTGCCAGCAGTTTATTCGGGGACAGGGGCATTGGGGGTATCGGCTACACCTTC. Amino acids: CASSLFGDRGIGGIGYTF.

As to this clonotype: Given a much more abundant clone one base away, this may be a read error. The chain recombines TRBV7-6 with TRBJ1-2; no reliable D call. The CDR3 extends over 14 amino acids. CDR1 is SGHVS and CDR2 is FNYEAQ in the germline V gene. In nucleotides, the CDR3 is TGTACCAGCAGTCGAGCGCCCGACGGCTATGGCTACACCTTC. This codes for CTSSRAPDGYGYTF.

This clonotype was observed many times. V is TRBV11-3 and J is TRBJ2-7; no clear D. This CDR3 has 12 residues. Germline V lookup: CDR1 SGHNT, CDR2 YENEEA. The V end lost 6 bases, the J end lost 0 bases, and 6 bases lay between the germline ends. The CDR3 sequence: CASSFSSYEQYF. The CDR3 DNA reads as TGTGCCAGCAGTTTTAGCTCCTACGAGCAGTACTTC.

This clonotype was seen many times. The V call is TRBV13, the J call TRBJ2-1; 9 nucleotides align to TRBD1. V dropped 4 bases and J dropped 0; count of bases not matched to a gene: 13. The CDR3 is 19 amino acids. CDR1 PRHDT and CDR2 FYEKMQ come from the germline V gene (reference sequence). CDR3 sequence reads: CASSSAPTGQGSSYNEQFF. CDR3 bases: TGTGCCAGCAGCTCGGCACCTACCGGACAGGGGAGCTCCTACAATGAGCAGTTCTTC.

This clonotype was detected ten times or more. The gene calls are TRBV7-2 and TRBJ2-1, with D possibly TRBD2 on 7 matching bases. The CDR3 runs to 16 residues. Trimming cost V 4 bases and J 6 bases, with 19 bases left between them. CDR1 and CDR2 from the germline V gene are SGHTA and FQGNSA. The CDR3, as DNA: TGTGCCAGCAGCTCTACACGGGGGGCGTTATCCAATGAGCAGTTCTTC. Amino acids: CASSSTRGALSNEQFF.

This clonotype was counted ten times or more. This chain connects TRBV28 to TRBJ1-3, with a possible D match to TRBD1 (5 bases). V shed 7 bases and J shed 0 bases, with 16 bases lying between them. Germline CDR1 is MDHEN and CDR2 is SYDVKM. This CDR3 contains 16 residues. Here the CDR3 DNA reads TGTGCCAGCAACGCCTGGGGGGACGGCTCTGGAAACACCATATATTTT. The encoded protein is CASNAWGDGSGNTIYF.

This clonotype was recorded many times. The chain uses TRBV20-1 and TRBJ2-6; D call uncertain. CDR3 size: 13 residues. Trimming pared 6 bases from V and 4 bases from J, leaving 10 bases between. Germline CDR1 reads DFQATT; CDR2 reads SNEGSKA (reference sequence). CDR3 protein: CSAVSSGANVLTF. As DNA, the CDR3 is TGCAGTGCCGTGTCCTCCGGGGCCAACGTCCTGACTTTC.

This clonotype was picked up many times. The V call is TRBV29-1, the J call TRBJ1-1; 12 bases are shared with TRBD1. Germline V gene lookup returns CDR1 SQVTM and CDR2 ANQGSEA. The CDR3 length is 15 residues. Trimming removed 3 bases from V and 6 bases from J; junction bases left unmatched: 8. The CDR3 DNA reads as TGCAGCGTTGAGGAAGGGACAGGGGGCGTCCCTGAAGCTTTCTTT. Protein: CSVEEGTGGVPEAFF. Full variable domain (missing parts from reference TRBV29-1 and TRBJ1-1): SAVISQKPSRDICQRGTSLTIQCQVDSQVTMMFWYRQQPGQSLTLIATANQGSEATYESGFVIDKFPISRPNLTFSTLTVSNMSPEDSSIYLCSVEEGTGGVPEAFFGQGTRLTVV.

This clonotype was counted ten times or more. V and J are TRBV11-2 and TRBJ2-7; 8 nucleotides align to TRBD1. The V gene end was trimmed by 5 bases and the J gene end by 0 bases; junction bases not matched to a gene: 9. CDR3 length: 16 amino acids. Looked up from germline, CDR1 is SGHAT and CDR2 is FQNNGV. DNA for the CDR3: TGTGCCAGCAGCGTAGGGACAGGACTCCTCTCCTACGAGCAGTACTTC. Translation: CASSVGTGLLSYEQYF.

This clonotype has ten or more counts. The rearrangement joins TRBV25-1 to TRBJ2-1; TRBD2 aligns across 12 bases. The length of the CDR3 is 15 residues. The junction had 2 bases not matched to a gene; V was cut back by 2 bases and J by 6 bases. The germline gives CDR1 MGHDK, CDR2 SYGVNS. This chain's CDR3 is CASSERTSGVNEQFF. The CDR3 DNA is TGTGCCAGCAGTGAAAGGACTAGCGGGGTCAATGAGCAGTTCTTC.

The chain employs TRBV7-2 and TRBJ2-5; maybe TRBD2 (5 bases). Looked up from germline, CDR1 is SGHTA and CDR2 is FQGNSA. This CDR3 has 15 amino acids. V gave up 1 base and J gave up 2 bases, with 11 bases separating them. The DNA for the CDR3 is TGTGCCAGCAGCTTAGGCTGGAGGTCTCAAGAGACCCAGTACTTC. This gives the protein CASSLGWRSQETQYF.

The sample holds many counts of this clonotype. V gene TRBV28 combines with J gene TRBJ1-5; the D is unclear. Looked up from germline, CDR1 is MDHEN and CDR2 is SYDVKM. The germline V and J ends were trimmed by 5 bases and 0 bases, with 11 bases remaining between them. This CDR3 has 15 amino acids. DNA for the CDR3: TGTGCCAGCAGTCTCCTACTCCATAGCAATCAGCCCCAGCATTTT. It yields the protein CASSLLLHSNQPQHF. The complete variable domain, with remaining parts taken from reference TRBV28 and TRBJ1-5, reads DVKVTQSSRYLVKRTGEKVFLECVQDMDHENMFWYRQDPGLGLRLIYFSYDVKMKEKGDIPEGYSVSREKKERFSLILESASTNQTSMYLCASSLLLHSNQPQHFGDGTRLSIL.

This clonotype has a count of ten or more. V usage is TRBV20-1 and J usage is TRBJ2-7; TRBD2 matches 9 bases. The CDR3 is 15 residues long. V lost 3 bases and J lost 2; bases outside the gene matches: 8. Germline CDR1 and CDR2: DFQATT and SNEGSKA (reference sequence). CDR3: CSASGLASGAYEQYF. In DNA form, the CDR3 reads TGCAGTGCTAGTGGTTTGGCTAGCGGGGCCTACGAGCAGTACTTC.

This chain joins TRBV18 and TRBJ2-3; 8 nucleotides agree with TRBD1. The germline V gene encodes CDR1 KGHSH and CDR2 LQKENI. The V segment lost 4 bases and the J segment 5 bases; nucleotides outside the gene matches: 8. The CDR3 loop spans 15 amino acids. The CDR3 region is CASSLARGQGDTQYF. DNA of the CDR3: TGTGCCAGCTCACTCGCCAGGGGGCAGGGAGATACGCAGTATTTT.

This clonotype has ten or more counts. The chain employs TRBV20-1 and TRBJ2-3, with 13 bases lining up with TRBD2. Losses at the gene ends were 6 bases for V and 2 bases for J; bases not matched to a gene: 8. Per the germline V gene, CDR1 is DFQATT and CDR2 is SNEGSKA (reference sequence). The CDR3 is 16 residues long. As DNA, the CDR3 is TGCAGTGCCAGACTAGCGGGGGGACTATTCACAGATACGCAGTATTTT. Translated, it gives CSARLAGGLFTDTQYF.

V gene TRBV10-3 combines with J gene TRBJ2-3; D is unclear. Germline V gives CDR1 ENHRY, CDR2 SYGVKD. There are 11 residues in the CDR3. The germline V and J ends were trimmed by 7 bases and 3 bases, with 5 bases remaining between them. The CDR3 nucleotides are TGTGCCATCAAATATACAGATACGCAGTATTTT. It specifies CAIKYTDTQYF.

This clonotype was seen ten or more times. This sequence joins TRBV28 and TRBJ1-2; D gene ambiguous. Germline V CDR1 and CDR2: MDHEN, SYDVKM. CDR3 length: 11 residues. Trimming removed 2 bases from V and 4 bases from J, with 2 bases in between. The CDR3 spells CASSLSYGYTF. The CDR3 DNA follows: TGTGCCAGCAGTTTAAGCTATGGCTACACCTTC.

With respect to this clonotype: This sequence may be a read error, since a much larger clone differs from it by one base. The chain combines TRBV4-1 with TRBJ2-1; D ambiguous. The CDR3 contains 12 residues. Per germline, CDR1 MGHRA and CDR2 YSYEKL. The CDR3 DNA reads as TGCGCCAGCAGCCAAGTAGTTAGTGAGCTGTTCTTC. It encodes CASSQVVSELFF.

There are a few counts of this clonotype. This chain uses TRBV2 with TRBJ1-5, with 7 bases aligning to TRBD1. The junction had 7 bases not matched to a gene; V was cut back by 6 bases and J by 2 bases. The germline V gene has CDR1 SNHLY and CDR2 FYNNEI. The CDR3 has 15 amino acids. DNA of the CDR3: TGTGCCAGCAGGGAGGGACAGCAGGGCAATCAGCCCCAGCATTTT. Its translation is CASREGQQGNQPQHF.

This clonotype was counted at least ten times. This rearrangement joins TRBV20-1 to TRBJ2-5; 12 nucleotides align to TRBD2. Germline loops: CDR1 DFQATT, CDR2 SNEGSKA (reference sequence). The CDR3 totals 14 residues. After removal of 5 bases from V and 5 bases from J, the junction contained 6 bases not matched to a gene. The CDR3 DNA is TGCAGTGCTTCGCCTAGCGGGGGGGGGGAGACCCAGTACTTC. Protein product: CSASPSGGGETQYF.

Many counts were recorded for this clonotype. The rearrangement joins TRBV5-1 to TRBJ1-1, with D perhaps matching TRBD1 (6 bases). The CDR3 runs to 14 residues. V lost 4 bases and J 0 bases, leaving 10 bases between the germline ends. CDR1 is SGHRS and CDR2 is YFSETQ in the germline V gene. CDR3 coding DNA: TGCGCCAGCAGCCCGGCAGGGGTGAACACTGAAGCTTTCTTT. Amino acids: CASSPAGVNTEAFF.

This clonotype was found many times. The chain uses TRBV28 and TRBJ1-5, with a weak D call TRBD1 (6 bases). V dropped 1 base and J dropped 2 bases, with 9 bases sitting between them. Per germline, CDR1 MDHEN and CDR2 SYDVKM. The CDR3 runs 15 residues. This chain's CDR3 is CASSLLSGGNQPQHF. CDR3 coding DNA: TGTGCCAGCAGTTTATTATCAGGGGGCAATCAGCCCCAGCATTTT.

This clonotype appeared many times. The genes are TRBV20-1 and TRBJ2-1, with TRBD2 matching 7 bases. CDR1 and CDR2 (germline): DFQATT, SNEGSKA (reference sequence). The CDR3 has 14 amino acids. Losses at the gene ends were 4 bases for V and 6 bases for J; bases not matched to a gene: 9. CDR3 sequence: CSAKRRTSTNEQFF. As DNA, the CDR3 is TGCAGTGCTAAACGCCGGACTAGTACCAATGAGCAGTTCTTC.

This clonotype occurred many times. V gene TRBV7-3 combines with J gene TRBJ2-2; D is uncertain. Germline CDR1 and CDR2: SGHTA and FQGTGA. Trimming removed 2 bases at V and 0 bases at J, with 4 bases between. The CDR3 is made up of 14 amino acids. CDR3 nucleotide sequence: TGTGCCAGCAGCTTAGTTCCGAACACCGGGGAGCTGTTTTTT. Residues: CASSLVPNTGELFF.

The table lists this clonotype with many counts. This sequence joins TRBV24-1 and TRBJ2-6; no reliable D call. This CDR3 is 16 amino acids long. Looked up from germline, CDR1 is KGHDR and CDR2 is SFDVKD. Trimming took off 3 bases at V and 2 bases at J, with 10 bases between the two ends. CDR3 sequence: CATSDGVGTGANVLTF. The CDR3 nucleotides read TGTGCCACCAGTGATGGAGTAGGGACTGGGGCCAACGTCCTGACTTTC.

This clonotype was counted many times. The rearrangement links TRBV2 to TRBJ2-1; TRBD2 aligns across 8 bases. The CDR3 runs to 13 residues. Germline V gives CDR1 SNHLY, CDR2 FYNNEI. V was pared by 8 bases and J by 2 bases, with 2 bases of the junction left unmatched. The CDR3 coding sequence is TGTGCCAGCGGGGGACTAGCCTACAATGAGCAGTTCTTC. Its translation is CASGGLAYNEQFF.

This clonotype showed up many times. The chain is built from TRBV3-1 and TRBJ2-3; 13 bases map to TRBD2. With V trimmed by 4 bases and J by 0 bases, 4 bases remained unmatched. Germline lookup yields CDR1 LGHDT and CDR2 YNNKEL (reference sequence). The CDR3 loop spans 17 amino acids. CDR3 nucleotides: TGTGCCAGCAGCCGCACTAGCGGGGGGGGTAGCACAGATACGCAGTATTTT. Translation: CASSRTSGGGSTDTQYF.